Shown below are 31 T cell receptor beta chains from a single sample sequenced in a study of T cell repertoires in cytomegalovirus infection. TCRdb itself ran the reads through MiXCR, one entry per CDR3 protein. The repertoire consists of 830,000 or so distinct CDR3 sequences, with 32% occurring once and the leading ten covering around 11%. Their specific antigens are unknown. The sequencing used cultured CD8+ T cells from PBMCs, collected from culture after CMV antigen stimulation. The receptors derive from a human donor in good health (CMV status not recorded). Some clones in this sample may be carry-over from other donors' samples.

The sample holds many counts of this clonotype. V usage is TRBV7-6 and J usage is TRBJ2-7; 8 nucleotides agree with TRBD1. Trimming took 2 bases from V and 3 from J; bases not matched to a gene: 6. The germline gives CDR1 SGHVS, CDR2 FNYEAQ. The CDR3 contains 15 residues. The DNA of the CDR3 is TGTGCCAGCAGCTTAAGGGCAGGGGGCGGCTACGAGCAGTACGTC. It translates to CASSLRAGGGYEQYV.

Worth noting for this clonotype: A much larger clone differs from this one at a single base, so this may be a read error. This chain links TRBV7-6 with TRBJ2-1; 7 bases are shared with TRBD1. The CDR3 is made up of 16 amino acids. CDR1 and CDR2 (germline): SGHVS, FNYEAQ. CDR3 sequence: CVSSVPQGIDYNEQFF. DNA for the CDR3: TGTGTCAGCAGCGTACCACAGGGGATAGACTACAATGAGCAGTTCTTC.

Worth noting for this clonotype: A much more abundant neighbour one base away suggests this may be a read error. The chain uses TRBV4-2 and TRBJ2-7; tentatively, D is TRBD2 (5 bases). The CDR3 extends over 15 amino acids. Germline V gene lookup returns CDR1 LGHNA and CDR2 YNFKEQ. CDR3 sequence reads: CASNQDQDSTYEQYV. The CDR3 bases are TGTGCCAGCAACCAAGATCAGGACTCCACCTACGAGCAGTACGTC.

The table lists this clonotype with many counts. V and J are TRBV20-1 and TRBJ2-7; no clear D. CDR1 and CDR2 (germline): DFQATT, SNEGSKA (reference sequence). This CDR3 region has 12 residues. Trimming took 4 bases from V and 2 from J, leaving 9 bases between them. CDR3 loop: CSAIYLTYEQYV. In nucleotides, the CDR3 is TGCAGTGCTATCTACTTGACCTACGAGCAGTACGTC.

The gene calls are TRBV4-1 and TRBJ2-5, with D unclear. CDR3 length equals 14 residues. The germline CDR1 and CDR2 sequences are MGHRA and YSYEKL. V lost 0 bases to trimming and J lost 6 bases, with 11 bases between them. The CDR3 loop reads CASSQDSQEKTQYF. In nucleotides, the CDR3 is TGCGCCAGCAGCCAAGATTCGCAGGAAAAGACCCAGTACTTC.

This clonotype was recorded a few times. CDR3 DNA sequence: TGTGCCAGCAGTGAAAGGATTGGACAGGCCTACGAGCAGTACTTC. Residues: CASSERIGQAYEQYF. V is TRBV6-1 and J is TRBJ2-7; 7 bases agree with TRBD1. Germline CDR1 reads MNHNS; CDR2 reads SASEGT. This CDR3 region has 15 residues. V lost 2 bases and J lost 2; bases outside the gene matches: 6.

This clonotype was recorded a few times. The chain combines TRBV6-1 with TRBJ2-3; 8 nucleotides line up with TRBD1. V lost 4 bases to trimming and J lost 0 bases; unmatched junction nucleotides: 3. The germline CDR1 and CDR2 sequences are MNHNS and SASEGT. This CDR3 contains 15 residues. In nucleotides, the CDR3 is TGTGCCAGCAGTGCGCGGGACAGGAGCACAGATACGCAGTATTTT. Its translation is CASSARDRSTDTQYF.

Only a few counts were recorded for this clonotype. The V and J genes are TRBV6-1 and TRBJ2-3; 8 bases map to TRBD2. The CDR3 loop spans 16 amino acids. J was trimmed by 2 bases and V by 7 bases; bases with no gene match: 11. Germline CDR1 MNHNS, CDR2 SASEGT. CDR3 loop: CASTARLAKPTDTQYF. In DNA form, the CDR3 reads TGTGCCAGCACCGCGAGACTAGCGAAGCCCACAGATACGCAGTATTTT.

This clonotype was observed many times. This chain links TRBV7-2 with TRBJ1-3; D is uncertain. V lost 5 bases and J 1 base, leaving 9 bases between the germline ends. Germline CDR1 reads SGHTA; CDR2 reads FQGNSA. The CDR3 extends over 14 amino acids. The CDR3, as DNA: TGTGCCAGCAGCCCCTTTGATTCTGGAAACACCATATATTTT. Amino acids: CASSPFDSGNTIYF.

This clonotype was seen only a few times. The chain uses TRBV14 and TRBJ1-5; D may be TRBD1 (6 bases). Trimming stripped 0 bases from V and 3 bases from J, with 9 bases between. CDR1 and CDR2 (germline): SGHDN, FVKESK. The CDR3 covers 15 residues. In nucleotides, the CDR3 is TGTGCCAGCAGCCAAGAGGACAGTTTCAATCAGCCCCAGCATTTT. Translated, it gives CASSQEDSFNQPQHF.

This clonotype has just a few counts. Being one base from a much bigger clone, this may be a read error. V and J are TRBV5-4 and TRBJ1-1, with 7 nucleotides matching TRBD1. The CDR3 spans 14 residues. Germline CDR1 and CDR2: SGHNT and YYREEE (reference sequence). V lost 4 bases, J lost 0 bases, and 3 bases stayed unmatched. The CDR3 protein is CASSGDSMNTEAFF. DNA of the CDR3: TGTGCCAGCAGCGGGGACAGTATGAACACTGAAGCTTTCTTT.

Comments on this clonotype: The junction and the germline gene differ at one end; a read error may be behind it. The V and J genes are TRBV4-1 and TRBJ2-1, with TRBD1 as a possible D gene (5 bases). In germline, CDR1 is MGHRA, CDR2 YSYEKL. This CDR3 region has 14 residues. This CDR3 is CASSQARQSNKQFF. Here the CDR3 DNA reads TGCGCCAGCAGCCAAGCCCGACAGAGCAATAAGCAGTTCTTC.

This clonotype was counted a few times. The chain links TRBV7-9 to TRBJ1-2; D ambiguous. This CDR3 has 10 amino acids. V lost 0 bases to trimming and J lost 10 bases, with 3 bases between them. Looked up from germline, CDR1 is SEHNR and CDR2 is FQNEAQ (reference sequence). CDR3 bases: TGTGCCAGCAGCTTAGCGTCCTACACCTTC. Translating gives CASSLASYTF.

This clonotype was observed a few times. This sequence joins TRBV12-3 or TRBV12-4 and TRBJ1-2; D perhaps matches TRBD1 (6 bases). Trimming cost V 6 bases and J 4 bases, with 15 bases left between them. The CDR3 consists of 14 residues. The CDR3: CASSLNRASYGYTF. Here the CDR3 DNA reads TGTGCCAGCAGCCTTAACAGGGCCAGCTATGGCTACACCTTC.

The sample holds one count of this clonotype. Its ends do not fully match the called genes, so a read error is possible. The rearrangement joins TRBV12-3 or TRBV12-4 to TRBJ2-7, with 7 bases fitting TRBD2. The CDR3 runs 15 residues. The CDR3 loop reads CASSPGGFSSYEKYF. DNA of the CDR3: TGTGCCAGCAGTCCCGGGGGGTTTAGCTCCTACGAGAAGTACTTC.

This sequence joins TRBV7-8 and TRBJ2-3; 14 bases align to TRBD2. Trimming at V came to 4 bases and at J to 3 bases, leaving 6 bases not matched to a gene. The length of the CDR3 is 17 residues. The germline V gene encodes CDR1 SGHVS and CDR2 FQNEAQ. Written as DNA, the CDR3 is TGTGCCAGCAGCTGGCGACTAGCGGGGGGGCGGACAGATACGCAGTATTTT. Protein product: CASSWRLAGGRTDTQYF. The variable domain in full, with the rest retrieved from reference TRBV7-8 and TRBJ2-3, is GAGVSQSPRYKVAKRGQDVALRCDPISGHVSLFWYQQALGQGPEFLTYFQNEAQLDKSGLPSDRFFAERPEGSVSTLKIQRTQQEDSAVYLCASSWRLAGGRTDTQYFGPGTRLTVL.

The chain carries TRBV15 and TRBJ1-3; D is perhaps TRBD1 (5 bases). The V gene lost 0 bases and the J gene lost 9 bases, with 12 bases spanning the gap. CDR1 is LNHNV, CDR2 YYDKDF, per germline (reference sequence). The CDR3 has 14 amino acids. CDR3 sequence: CATSRDKGTSTIYF. The CDR3, as DNA: TGTGCCACCAGCAGAGATAAGGGGACGAGCACCATATATTTT.

The chain has TRBV4-1 and TRBJ1-3; D ambiguous. This CDR3 region has 15 residues. V was cut by 1 base and J by 0 bases, with 7 bases left in between. CDR1 is MGHRA and CDR2 is YSYEKL in the germline V gene. The CDR3 spells CASSQAGISGNTIYF. DNA of the CDR3: TGCGCCAGCAGCCAAGCAGGCATCTCTGGAAACACCATATATTTT.

The rearrangement joins TRBV28 to TRBJ2-1; 14 positions agree with TRBD2. This CDR3 has 18 residues. Germline values: CDR1 MDHEN, CDR2 SYDVKM. Germline trimming cut 3 bases from V and 5 bases from J; bases unmatched to any gene: 9. The CDR3 DNA reads TGTGCCAGCAGTTTGACTAGCGGGGGGGCCGCGAGGGACAATGAGCAGTTCTTC. Its protein is CASSLTSGGAARDNEQFF.

This clonotype was counted only a few times. A read error is possible here, since a much larger clone lies one base away. V is TRBV7-8 and J is TRBJ2-2; perhaps TRBD2 as D (5 bases). From germline, CDR1 is SGHVS and CDR2 FQNEAQ. The length of the CDR3 is 11 residues. CDR3 coding DNA: TGTGCCAGCAGCTTATCCGGGGTGCTGTTTTTT. It encodes CASSLSGVLFF. The full variable domain, rest sourced from reference TRBV7-8 and TRBJ2-2, is GAGVSQSPRYKVAKRGQDVALRCDPISGHVSLFWYQQALGQGPEFLTYFQNEAQLDKSGLPSDRFFAERPEGSVSTLKIQRTQQEDSAVYLCASSLSGVLFFGEGSRLTVL.

This clonotype was observed a handful of times. The rearrangement uses TRBV6-5 and TRBJ2-7, with 8 bases fitting TRBD1. Germline V gives CDR1 MNHEY, CDR2 SVGAGI. Trimming removed 5 bases from V and 5 bases from J; junction bases left unmatched: 14. This CDR3 has 16 amino acids. The DNA of the CDR3 is TGTGCCAGCAGTGAGCCGGACAGGGCCTCGCGCGACGAGCAGTACGTC. Protein product: CASSEPDRASRDEQYV.

The sample holds many counts of this clonotype. This chain connects TRBV7-6 to TRBJ1-2, with TRBD1 identical over 12 bases. The CDR3 contains 17 residues. CDR1 is SGHVS, CDR2 FNYEAQ, per germline. The V segment lost 0 bases and the J segment 8 bases; nucleotides outside the gene matches: 10. The CDR3, as DNA: TGTGCCAGCAGCTTAGCGGAGGGGACAGGGGGCGCTAAAGGCTACACCTTC. Translation gives CASSLAEGTGGAKGYTF.

The chain has TRBV5-4 and TRBJ1-6, with D perhaps TRBD1 (5 bases). The germline V gene has CDR1 SGHNT and CDR2 YYREEE (reference sequence). The CDR3 has 16 residues. Between the trimmed V and J ends, which lost 9 bases and 4 bases, there was a span of 20 bases. CDR3 DNA: TGTGCCACTACGTTGTTGGGGACGGAGTATAATTCACCCCTCCACTTT. Amino acids: CATTLLGTEYNSPLHF.

The chain joins TRBV12-3 or TRBV12-4 to TRBJ2-1, with 9 nucleotides matching TRBD2. Unmatched junction bases numbered 9, after V lost 5 bases and J lost 7 bases. The CDR3 contains 15 residues. The DNA for the CDR3 is TGTGCCAGCAGTAATATTCTAGCGGGGTTAAATGAGCAGTTCTTC. Protein sequence: CASSNILAGLNEQFF.

This clonotype was counted once. V is TRBV27 and J is TRBJ2-1, with TRBD1 matching 8 bases. V dropped 6 bases and J dropped 7; count of bases not matched to a gene: 11. The CDR3 loop spans 15 amino acids. In germline, CDR1 is MNHEY, CDR2 SMNVEV (reference sequence). The CDR3 DNA follows: TGTGCCAGCAGGCTAGACAGGGGATCGGGGAATGAGCAGTTCTTC. Amino acids: CASRLDRGSGNEQFF.

This clonotype was counted a few times. The rearrangement links TRBV28 to TRBJ2-1; TRBD2 aligns across 8 bases. CDR1 and CDR2 from the germline V gene are MDHEN and SYDVKM. The CDR3 is 14 residues long. V shed 7 bases and J 3 bases; nucleotides not matched to a gene: 5. The chain's CDR3 is CASTNSGNYNEQFF. The CDR3 coding sequence is TGTGCCAGCACCAATAGCGGGAACTACAATGAGCAGTTCTTC. Drawing the rest from reference TRBV28 and TRBJ2-1, the complete variable domain is DVKVTQSSRYLVKRTGEKVFLECVQDMDHENMFWYRQDPGLGLRLIYFSYDVKMKEKGDIPEGYSVSREKKERFSLILESASTNQTSMYLCASTNSGNYNEQFFGPGTRLTVL.

J is TRBJ2-5 and V is TRBV5-8, with D hard to call. Germline assignment: CDR1 SGHTS and CDR2 YDEGEE. CDR3 size: 17 residues. V shed 0 bases and J shed 3 bases, with 18 bases lying between them. The CDR3 is CASSLGWVWRNEETQYF. The CDR3 coding sequence is TGTGCCAGCAGCTTGGGCTGGGTCTGGAGAAACGAAGAGACCCAGTACTTC.

In this sample, this clonotype turned up a few times. The chain combines TRBV10-3 with TRBJ2-5, with a weak D call TRBD1 (5 bases). V lost 3 bases to trimming and J lost 4 bases, with 12 bases between them. The CDR3 extends over 14 amino acids. From germline, CDR1 is ENHRY and CDR2 SYGVKD. The CDR3: CAISDQGWRETQYF. CDR3 sequence (DNA): TGTGCCATCAGTGATCAGGGTTGGCGAGAGACCCAGTACTTC.

J is TRBJ2-1 and V is TRBV7-4; weak D call: TRBD2 (5 bases). V was shortened by 6 bases and J by 4 bases, with 10 bases between the two germline ends. The CDR3 loop spans 13 amino acids. Germline V gene sequence: CDR1 SGHVT, CDR2 SQSDAQ. CDR3 amino acids: CASREVGYNEQFF. The CDR3 DNA sequence: TGTGCCAGCAGGGAGGTGGGGTACAATGAGCAGTTCTTC.

With regard to this clonotype: A much more abundant neighbour one base away suggests this may be a read error. V and J are TRBV7-8 and TRBJ2-5; D gene unclear. This CDR3 contains 15 residues. From germline, CDR1 is SGHVS and CDR2 FQNEAQ. CDR3 sequence (DNA): TGTGCCGGCAGCTTAGAGAGGCCCTGGAGAGAGACCCAGTACTTC. Its translation is CAGSLERPWRETQYF.

This clonotype occurred a few times. The chain links TRBV4-1 to TRBJ1-1; the D gene is possibly TRBD1 (6 bases). V lost 3 bases to trimming and J lost 8 bases, with 10 bases between them. The CDR3 runs to 12 residues. From germline, CDR1 is MGHRA and CDR2 YSYEKL. The CDR3 reads CASSHYGGEAFF. Here the CDR3 DNA reads TGCGCCAGCAGCCATTACGGGGGCGAAGCTTTCTTT.